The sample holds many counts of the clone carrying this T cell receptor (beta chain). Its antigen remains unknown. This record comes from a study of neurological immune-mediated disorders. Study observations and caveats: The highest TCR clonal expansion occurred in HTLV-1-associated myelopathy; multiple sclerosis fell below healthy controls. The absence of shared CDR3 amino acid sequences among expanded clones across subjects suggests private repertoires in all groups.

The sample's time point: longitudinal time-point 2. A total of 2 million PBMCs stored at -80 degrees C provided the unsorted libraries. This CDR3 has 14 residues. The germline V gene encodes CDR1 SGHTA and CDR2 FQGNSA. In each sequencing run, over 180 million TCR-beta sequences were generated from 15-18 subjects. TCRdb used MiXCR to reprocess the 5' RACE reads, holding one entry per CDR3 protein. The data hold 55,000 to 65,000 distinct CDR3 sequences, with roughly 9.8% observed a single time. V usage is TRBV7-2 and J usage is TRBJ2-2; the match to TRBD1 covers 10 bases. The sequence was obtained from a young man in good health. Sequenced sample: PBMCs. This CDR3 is CARPGQGVAGELFF. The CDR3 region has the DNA TGTGCAAGACCAGGACAGGGGGTGGCTGGGGAGCTGTTTTTT.